The rows below give T cell receptor beta chains drawn from one sample of a study of vaccination and CD4 T cells after COVID-19. The antigens these receptors bind are not known. MiXCR, run by TCRdb on the PCR reads, gives a single entry per CDR3 protein. Of more than 14,000 distinct CDR3 sequences in the sample, about two fifths were seen once. Sequenced material: CD4+ T cells from blood, cultured in vitro. These receptors all come from a human donor who had recovered from COVID-19. CDR3s include the opening cysteine and the closing phenylalanine or tryptophan. The D gene is left open where the match is weak. The size field is filled for only some rows; it gives once, few, many or a size class.

few,TRBD1,TRBV30,TRBJ2-2,TGTGCCTGGAGTGCTTACAGGGGGCGCAACACCGGGGAGCTGTTTTTT,CAWSAYRGRNTGELFF
-,TRBD1,TRBV2,TRBJ1-6,TGTGCCAGCAGGACCCAGGGGGTCGATAATTCACCCCTCCACTTT,CASRTQGVDNSPLHF
-,-,TRBV9,TRBJ1-5,TGTGCCAGCAGCCGGGACGGAAAGTATAGCAATCAGCCCCAGCATTTT,CASSRDGKYSNQPQHF
few,TRBD1,TRBV6-2/TRBV6-3,TRBJ1-1,TGTGCCAGCAGTGAATACAGGGGTGGCGGGAACACTGAAGCTTTCTTT,CASSEYRGGGNTEAFF
few,TRBD1,TRBV6-1,TRBJ1-5,TGTGCCAGCAGTGGGACAGGGGGTCAGCCCCAGCATTTT,CASSGTGGQPQHF
-,TRBD2,TRBV6-4,TRBJ2-3,TGTGCCAGCAGCACCTCTAGCGGGGGGTCAGATACGCAGTATTTT,CASSTSSGGSDTQYF
-,-,TRBV11-2,TRBJ1-6,TGTGCCAGCAGCTTAGTGTCGGGCGGTCATTCACCCCTCCACTTT,CASSLVSGGHSPLHF
once,-,TRBV20-1,TRBJ2-3,TGCAGTGCCACAGGGACAGATACGCAGTATTTT,CSATGTDTQYF
-,-,TRBV4-1,TRBJ2-7,TGCGCCAGCAGCCAACTTCTTAGTAGAGACCACGAGCAGTACTTC,CASSQLLSRDHEQYF
-,-,TRBV19,TRBJ2-7,TGTGCCAGTGCCCTTACGGACCTTGGGGAGCAGTACTTC,CASALTDLGEQYF
-,-,TRBV5-4,TRBJ1-1,TGTGCCAGCAGGACGAATATGAACACTGAAGCTTTCTTT,CASRTNMNTEAFF
-,-,TRBV20-1,TRBJ2-3,TGCAGTGCTAGGTACTACAGGAGCACAGATACGCAGTATTTT,CSARYYRSTDTQYF
-,-,TRBV12-3/TRBV12-4,TRBJ2-6,TGTGCCAGCAGTTTAGGGGGTACCGGGGCCAACGTCCTGACTTTC,CASSLGGTGANVLTF
few,-,TRBV2,TRBJ2-5,TGTGCCAGCAGTGAGTGGGGGGCCAACGGGGAGACCCAGTACTTC,CASSEWGANGETQYF
-,-,TRBV7-9,TRBJ2-5,TGTGCCAGCAGCTTTCAGGAGACCCAGTACTTC,CASSFQETQYF
once,-,TRBV28,TRBJ1-2,TGTGCCAGCACCCGAGAGGGAACTAACTATGGCTACACCTTC,CASTREGTNYGYTF
-,-,TRBV7-2,TRBJ1-1,TGTGCCAGCAGCTCGATACCGAGGGCTTTCTTT,CASSSIPRAFF
large,-,TRBV12-3/TRBV12-4,TRBJ1-1,TGTGCCAGCATCGAGTCCAAGGCTTTCTTT,CASIESKAFF
few,-,TRBV6-5,TRBJ1-1,TGTGCCAGCAGTTACTCCGAACACATTGAAGCTTTCTTT,CASSYSEHIEAFF
-,-,TRBV10-3,TRBJ1-5,TGTGCCATCAGTGGGACGGATCAGCCCCAGCATTTT,CAISGTDQPQHF
large,-,TRBV30,TRBJ1-1,TGTGCCTGGAGTGCAAAGGCGGGGGACACTGAAGCTTTCTTT,CAWSAKAGDTEAFF
-,-,TRBV6-2/TRBV6-3,TRBJ2-5,TGTGCCAGCAGTCTTACAAGGGCCGGGGCCCAGTACTTC,CASSLTRAGAQYF
few,TRBD1,TRBV24-1,TRBJ1-2,TGTGCCACCAGTGATGTGGACAGGGAAAGAGGCTACACCTTC,CATSDVDRERGYTF
-,-,TRBV27,TRBJ1-6,TGTGCCAGCAGTCCACAGGCCAGCTCCTATAATTCACCCCTCCACTTT,CASSPQASSYNSPLHF
few,-,TRBV24-1,TRBJ2-1,TGTGCCACCAGCAGACGGGAGCCTGGTTACAATGAGCAGTTCTTC,CATSRREPGYNEQFF
-,TRBD2,TRBV10-3,TRBJ2-1,TGTGCCATCAGTGCGTTTAGCGGGAGTCTGAATGAGCAGTTCTTC,CAISAFSGSLNEQFF
few,TRBD2,TRBV20-1,TRBJ2-7,TGCAGTGCCCGGACCAGGGGGACTAGCGCGGGGTACTACGAGCAGTACTTC,CSARTRGTSAGYYEQYF
medium-sized,-,TRBV30,TRBJ2-5,TGTGCCTGGAGTACTAGCTCGGAGACCCAGTACTTC,CAWSTSSETQYF
-,TRBD2,TRBV5-1,TRBJ2-7,TGCGCCAGCAGCTTAGGGCAGGGGTTCGGCGGGGGGACCTACGAGCAGTACTTC,CASSLGQGFGGGTYEQYF
-,-,TRBV12-3/TRBV12-4,TRBJ1-6,TGTGCCAGCAGTTCCGGCCTCCGTAGGCCCTATAATTCACCCCTCCACTTT,CASSSGLRRPYNSPLHF
few,TRBD1,TRBV30,TRBJ1-1,TGTGCCTGGAGTGGGACAGGGGTTGGGACTGAAGCTTTCTTT,CAWSGTGVGTEAFF
-,-,TRBV28,TRBJ2-5,TGTGCCAGCAGTCATACTAGCACACAGACCCAGTACTTC,CASSHTSTQTQYF
few,TRBD1,TRBV27,TRBJ2-7,TGTGCCAGCAGGGGACAGGGATCCTACGAGCAGTACTTC,CASRGQGSYEQYF
-,-,TRBV27,TRBJ2-2,TGTGCCAGCAGTCCCCAGGGTGAAGTCCCGACCGGGGAGCTGTTTTTT,CASSPQGEVPTGELFF
-,-,TRBV7-9,TRBJ2-6,TGTGCCAGCAGCCGGTACCTGCGGGACCCCGGACGCTCTGGGGCCAACGTCCTGACTTTC,CASSRYLRDPGRSGANVLTF
few,TRBD2,TRBV24-1,TRBJ2-5,TGTGCCACCAGTGACCCCCTAGTGGGGGGGATTGCCCCCCAAGAGACCCAGTACTTC,CATSDPLVGGIAPQETQYF
-,-,TRBV20-1,TRBJ1-4,TGCAGTGCTCTACAGGCAACTAATGAAAAACTGTTTTTT,CSALQATNEKLFF
-,TRBD1,TRBV30,TRBJ2-7,TGTGCCTGGAGCATCGGGACAGTGAACGAGCAGTACTTC,CAWSIGTVNEQYF
few,-,TRBV10-3,TRBJ1-5,TGTGCCATCAGTGTAGGGGGCAATCAGCCCCAGCATTTT,CAISVGGNQPQHF
few,TRBD1,TRBV27,TRBJ1-2,TGTGCCAGCAGTTTGGTCAGGGGGCTGGGTGGCTACACCTTC,CASSLVRGLGGYTF
-,-,TRBV18,TRBJ2-5,TGTGCCAGCTCGGCTGATCGAGAGACCCAGTACTTC,CASSADRETQYF
medium-sized,-,TRBV7-2,TRBJ2-2,TGTGCCAGCAGCTTAGCCGGGGCGAACACCGGGGAGCTGTTTTTT,CASSLAGANTGELFF
-,-,TRBV12-5,TRBJ1-2,TGTGCTAGTGGTTTGGTCGGACACCACCTAGGAGGCTACACCTTC,CASGLVGHHLGGYTF
-,-,TRBV6-1,TRBJ2-7,TGTGCCAGCAGTAGACGGAACTCCTACGAGCAGTACTTC,CASSRRNSYEQYF
once,-,TRBV19,TRBJ2-7,TGTGCCAGTAGTATAGGGGCAGGAGTTGGGGAGCAGTACTTC,CASSIGAGVGEQYF